This is a list of T cell receptor beta chains from one sample in a study of blood T cell repertoires in COVID-19. TCRdb's copy holds only in-frame clones and misses some; the assay was immunoSEQ multiplex PCR. The table lists more than 85,000 clones, roughly 90% of them singletons, with approximately 3.6% in the top ten. Input material: peripheral blood. Receptor source: a woman in her 70s with acute or convalescent COVID-19. The CDR3 runs from the conserved cysteine through the conserved F or W. A D gene is named only where the DNA matches it firmly. Not all rows give a size; the values are once, few, many and, for expanded clones, a class.

j_call	v_call	clone_size	d_call	cdr3_aa	cdr3_nt
TRBJ1-2	TRBV28	.	.	CASSSAGVYGYTF	TGTGCCAGCAGTTCCGCGGGTGTCTATGGCTACACCTTC
TRBJ1-3	TRBV4-1	.	TRBD1	CASSPPGQKGDGNTIYF	TGCGCCAGCAGCCCCCCGGGACAGAAAGGAGACGGGAACACCATATATTTT
TRBJ2-3	TRBV28	.	TRBD2	CASRGEAGRTDTQYF	TGTGCCAGCCGAGGGGAAGCGGGGCGCACAGATACGCAGTATTTT
TRBJ2-1	TRBV7-2	.	.	CASSPSFGGNEQFF	TGTGCCAGCAGCCCCAGTTTTGGGGGGAATGAGCAGTTCTTC
TRBJ2-5	TRBV20-1	few	TRBD2	CSASWELAGGGETQYF	TGCAGTGCTAGTTGGGAGCTAGCGGGAGGAGGTGAGACCCAGTACTTC
TRBJ2-2	TRBV7-2	.	.	CASSLVRSAGELFF	TGTGCCAGCAGCTTAGTTAGATCCGCCGGGGAGCTGTTTTTT
TRBJ1-5	TRBV6-1	once	.	CASSEGNNQPQHF	TGTGCCAGCAGTGAAGGTAACAATCAGCCCCAGCATTTT
TRBJ1-1	TRBV4-1	.	TRBD1	CASSPTRGRTEAFF	TGCGCCAGCAGCCCCACCAGGGGGAGGACTGAAGCTTTCTTT
TRBJ2-3	TRBV7-9	.	.	CASSPGSSSTDTQYF	TGTGCCAGCAGCCCGGGGTCCTCAAGCACAGATACGCAGTATTTT
TRBJ2-7	TRBV28	.	.	CASSAPYKASYEQYF	TGTGCCAGCAGTGCACCTTACAAGGCTAGTTACGAGCAGTACTTC
TRBJ1-2	TRBV5-4	few	.	CASSLASQGDGYTF	TGTGCCAGCAGCTTGGCCTCACAGGGCGATGGCTACACCTTC
TRBJ2-7	TRBV29-1	.	.	CSVVTSRYEQYF	TGCAGCGTTGTTACTAGTCGGTACGAGCAGTACTTC
TRBJ2-5	TRBV30	.	.	CAWRMDSRSHTQYF	TGTGCCTGGAGGATGGACAGTAGGAGTCATACCCAGTACTTC
TRBJ2-2	TRBV19	.	TRBD2	CASRGLAGGPSTGELFF	TGTGCCAGTAGAGGACTAGCGGGAGGGCCCAGCACCGGGGAGCTGTTTTTT
TRBJ1-2	TRBV6-6	.	.	CASSYPGDYGYTF	TGTGCCAGCAGTTACCCGGGGGACTATGGCTACACCTTC
TRBJ2-5	TRBV27	.	TRBD1	CASSPGTGGETQYF	TGTGCCAGCAGTCCCGGGACAGGGGGTGAGACCCAGTACTTC
TRBJ2-1	TRBV11-1	.	.	CASSPEPQDYNEQFF	TGTGCCAGCAGCCCCGAGCCCCAGGATTACAATGAGCAGTTCTTC
TRBJ2-5	TRBV7-8	.	TRBD1	CASSFKRDRGETQYF	TGTGCCAGCAGCTTCAAACGGGACAGGGGGGAGACCCAGTACTTC
TRBJ1-6	TRBV11-2	.	.	CASSLVENSPLHF	TGTGCCAGCAGTCTGGTTGAGAATTCACCCCTCCACTTT
TRBJ2-5	TRBV5-1	.	TRBD1	CASSSGTGGGETQYF	TGCGCCAGCAGCTCCGGGACAGGGGGCGGAGAGACCCAGTACTTC
TRBJ1-2	TRBV2	.	TRBD1	CASRLTGQGYYGYTF	TGTGCCAGCAGATTAACGGGACAGGGGTACTATGGCTACACCTTC
TRBJ1-2	TRBV6-5	.	.	CASSQGPRGYTF	TGTGCCAGCTCGCAGGGGCCCAGGGGCTACACCTTC
TRBJ1-5	TRBV24-1	once	.	CATSDLNRQPQHF	TGTGCCACCAGTGATTTGAACAGGCAGCCCCAGCATTTT
TRBJ2-1	TRBV28	.	.	CASSLGRGINEQFF	TGTGCCAGCAGTTTAGGCCGAGGAATCAATGAGCAGTTCTTC
TRBJ2-3	TRBV5-1	.	.	CASSWQGIGTTDTQYF	TGCGCCAGCAGCTGGCAGGGGATTGGGACCACAGATACGCAGTATTTT
TRBJ1-5	TRBV5-5	.	TRBD1	CASSGLSGQVNQPQHF	TGTGCCAGCAGCGGGCTCTCAGGACAGGTCAATCAGCCCCAGCATTTT
TRBJ1-5	TRBV6-1	.	.	CASSEWGGQPQHF	TGTGCCAGCAGTGAATGGGGGGGTCAGCCCCAGCATTTT
TRBJ1-6	TRBV28	.	.	CASSLWQKNSPLHF	TGTGCCAGCAGTTTATGGCAGAAGAATTCACCCCTCCACTTT
TRBJ1-2	TRBV5-4	.	.	CASSLQGMNYNGYTF	TGTGCCAGCAGCTTGCAGGGGATGAACTACAATGGCTACACCTTC
TRBJ2-7	TRBV28	.	TRBD1	CASSLSLGGTGDYEQYF	TGTGCCAGCAGTTTATCCCTTGGCGGGACAGGGGACTACGAGCAGTACTTC
TRBJ1-4	TRBV7-9	.	.	CASSLVTGLGSNEKLFF	TGTGCCAGCAGCTTAGTCACGGGGTTAGGCTCTAATGAAAAACTGTTTTTT
TRBJ1-4	TRBV29-1	.	.	CSVEVRGVGEKLFF	TGCAGCGTTGAGGTGCGGGGTGTGGGTGAAAAACTGTTTTTT
TRBJ1-5	TRBV28	.	.	CASSLESGTNSNQPQHF	TGTGCCAGCAGTTTAGAATCCGGGACTAACAGCAATCAGCCCCAGCATTTT
TRBJ1-3	TRBV25-1	.	TRBD1	CASASPTGQISGNTIYF	TGTGCCAGCGCCTCCCCTACGGGACAGATCTCTGGAAACACCATATATTTT
TRBJ1-1	TRBV18	.	.	CASSSLGGRGNTEAFF	TGTGCCAGCTCATCTTTAGGGGGGAGGGGAAACACTGAAGCTTTCTTT
TRBJ2-3	TRBV5-1	.	.	CASRLQGPSTDTQYF	TGCGCCAGCAGGCTACAGGGCCCTAGCACAGATACGCAGTATTTT
TRBJ1-5	TRBV6-1	.	.	CASSDYRSNQPQHF	TGTGCCAGCAGTGATTACCGGAGCAATCAGCCCCAGCATTTT
TRBJ2-1	TRBV7-9	medium-sized	TRBD2	CASSPPLAGVEQFF	TGTGCCAGCAGCCCTCCTCTAGCGGGAGTTGAGCAGTTCTTC
TRBJ1-5	TRBV25-1	.	.	CASSKGLQGAQHF	TGTGCCAGCAGTAAAGGGCTACAGGGAGCACAGCATTTT
TRBJ1-5	TRBV7-9	.	TRBD1	CASSSQGGPNQPQHF	TGTGCCAGCAGCTCCCAGGGGGGACCGAATCAGCCCCAGCATTTT
TRBJ1-1	TRBV12-3/TRBV12-4	few	.	CASSLGGLSEAFF	TGTGCCAGCAGTTTGGGGGGGCTCTCTGAAGCTTTCTTT
TRBJ2-1	TRBV6-4	.	.	CASSVGGASYNEQFF	TGTGCCAGCAGTGTGGGGGGGGCGTCCTACAATGAGCAGTTCTTC
TRBJ2-3	TRBV19	.	TRBD1	CASRGQGARSTDTQYF	TGTGCCAGTAGGGGACAGGGGGCGAGAAGCACAGATACGCAGTATTTT
TRBJ2-5	TRBV15	.	TRBD1	CATSQGEQETQYF	TGTGCCACCAGCCAGGGGGAACAAGAGACCCAGTACTTC
TRBJ1-1	TRBV25-1	.	.	CASSEWGVWAFF	TGTGCCAGCAGTGAATGGGGGGTTTGGGCTTTCTTT
TRBJ1-5	TRBV7-2	once	.	CASSYVGLNNQPQHF	TGTGCCAGCAGCTACGTGGGACTAAACAATCAGCCCCAGCATTTT
TRBJ2-1	TRBV24-1	.	.	CATSDLTAGSYNEQFF	TGTGCCACCAGTGATTTAACGGCGGGCTCCTACAATGAGCAGTTCTTC
TRBJ1-5	TRBV7-2	.	.	CASSLERLHPQHF	TGTGCCAGCAGCTTAGAACGACTTCACCCCCAGCATTTT
TRBJ2-7	TRBV5-5	once	TRBD2	CASSLLSAGAGYEQYF	TGTGCCAGCAGCTTGCTTTCCGCGGGAGCCGGGTACGAGCAGTACTTC
TRBJ1-2	TRBV27	.	TRBD1	CASSPRQGQILNYGYTF	TGTGCCAGCAGTCCGCGACAGGGCCAGATCCTTAACTATGGCTACACCTTC
TRBJ2-5	TRBV5-3	.	TRBD2	CARSLGEGGTQYF	TGTGCCAGAAGCTTGGGGGAGGGCGGGACCCAGTACTTC